This entry concerns a single TCR beta chain. This entry is derived from a study of cytomegalovirus exposure and HLA in healthy donors. PCR involved 60 Vbeta and 13 Jbeta primers. The repertoire was sequenced with immunoSEQ multiplex PCR; TCRdb's copy has only in-frame clones and lacks some. The sample includes roughly 72,000 clones, around 70% of them seen just once. All donors participated as healthy donors of bone marrow. Nominally healthy donors were sampled, though unrecorded immune exposures were likely. CDR1 SGHRS and CDR2 YFSETQ come from the germline V gene. This CDR3 has 19 residues. V lost 0 bases to trimming and J lost 1 base; unmatched junction nucleotides: 6.

V and J are TRBV5-1 and TRBJ2-2, with 13 nucleotides matching TRBD2. The origin of this receptor is a human donor in good health. The source material was PBMCs. CDR3 coding DNA: TGCGCCAGCAGCTTGGAGGGACTAGCGGGACCCCTGAACACCGGGGAGCTGTTTTTT. It encodes CASSLEGLAGPLNTGELFF.